These T cell receptor beta chains were read from a single sample in a study of CD8+CD57+ T cells in acquired aplastic anemia. TCRdb re-called the reads with MiXCR, one entry per CDR3 protein. The table shows some 160,000 distinct CDR3 sequences, with about 50% occurring only once. Material for sequencing was sorted CD4+, CD8+, or CD8+CD57+ T cells (not recorded which) from PBMCs. All receptors come from a human donor with aplastic anemia. The CDR3 runs from the conserved cysteine through the conserved F or W. A D gene is named only where the DNA matches it firmly. Clone size is stated in some rows and not others, as once, few, many or a class when expanded.

abundance: many
j_gene: TRBJ2-1
d_gene: NA
len: 13
v_gene: TRBV6-4
CDR3nt: TGTGCCACACACGGGACACCCTACAATGAGCAGTTCTTC
CDR3aa: CATHGTPYNEQFF

abundance: NA
j_gene: TRBJ2-2
d_gene: NA
len: 13
v_gene: TRBV11-3
CDR3nt: TGTGCCAGCAGCTTAGATATGACCGGGGAGCTGTTCTTT
CDR3aa: CASSLDMTGELFF

abundance: many
j_gene: TRBJ1-5
d_gene: TRBD1
len: 13
v_gene: TRBV2
CDR3nt: TGTGCCAGCAGTGGGGACAGTAATCAGCCCCAGCATTTT
CDR3aa: CASSGDSNQPQHF

abundance: many
j_gene: TRBJ2-2
d_gene: NA
len: 14
v_gene: TRBV5-1
CDR3nt: TGCGCCAGCAGCTTACGGGGCCCATCAGGGGAGCTGTTTTTT
CDR3aa: CASSLRGPSGELFF

abundance: many
j_gene: TRBJ1-1
d_gene: TRBD1
len: 12
v_gene: TRBV29-1
CDR3nt: TGCAGCGTTGAAAACAGGGGCACTGAAGCTTTCTTT
CDR3aa: CSVENRGTEAFF

abundance: few
j_gene: TRBJ2-1
d_gene: NA
len: 12
v_gene: TRBV10-3
CDR3nt: TGTGCCATCAGTGGATGGTTCAATGAGCAGTTCTTC
CDR3aa: CAISGWFNEQFF

abundance: NA
j_gene: TRBJ2-5
d_gene: TRBD1
len: 14
v_gene: TRBV20-1
CDR3nt: TGCAGTGCTACTGAGGGGACAGCCCAAGAGACCCAGTACTTC
CDR3aa: CSATEGTAQETQYF

abundance: few
j_gene: TRBJ2-1
d_gene: TRBD2
len: 15
v_gene: TRBV24-1
CDR3nt: TGTGCCACCAGTGAAGGAGGGAGGGCCCAGAATGAGCAGTTCTTC
CDR3aa: CATSEGGRAQNEQFF

abundance: many
j_gene: TRBJ1-1
d_gene: NA
len: 16
v_gene: TRBV7-2
CDR3nt: TGTGCCAGCAGCGTTTACGGACCGAATGGAAGGCTTGAAGCTTTCTTT
CDR3aa: CASSVYGPNGRLEAFF

abundance: NA
j_gene: TRBJ1-2
d_gene: NA
len: 13
v_gene: TRBV20-1
CDR3nt: TGCAGTGCTAGGAGGGGGGTCAGCTATGGCTACACCTTC
CDR3aa: CSARRGVSYGYTF

abundance: NA
j_gene: TRBJ1-6
d_gene: NA
len: 15
v_gene: TRBV7-9
CDR3nt: TGTGCCAGCACTGAGTGGGGCAGTCTAAATTCACCCCTCCACTTT
CDR3aa: CASTEWGSLNSPLHF

abundance: many
j_gene: TRBJ2-7
d_gene: TRBD1
len: 15
v_gene: TRBV13
CDR3nt: TGTGCCAGCAGCTCCACCGGGACAGGACTTTACGAGCAGTACTTC
CDR3aa: CASSSTGTGLYEQYF

abundance: NA
j_gene: TRBJ1-1
d_gene: NA
len: 14
v_gene: TRBV10-3
CDR3nt: TGTGCCATCAGCTCCCAGGGTGGAGGGACTGAAGCTTTCTTT
CDR3aa: CAISSQGGGTEAFF